The rows below give T cell receptor beta chains drawn from one sample of a study of cytomegalovirus exposure and HLA in healthy donors. Generated by immunoSEQ multiplex PCR, the TCRdb table keeps only in-frame clones and is missing some. The sample consists of tens of thousands of clones, approximately 80% of them appearing once. Sample: PBMCs. Receptors were obtained from a woman in her thirties or forties in good health and CMV-seropositive. Both conserved end residues are trimmed from each CDR3. Clone size is not always given. Where it is, it says once, few, many or a class for expanded clones.

NA | TRBJ2-2 | TRBV7-7 | ASSPGGAPGELF
NA | TRBJ1-1 | TRBV27 | ASSLGPGTEAF
NA | TRBJ2-1 | TRBV10-2 | ASRAGTSGTNNEQF
once | TRBJ1-4 | TRBV4-3 | ASSQDSAGALRSNEKLF
few | TRBJ1-1 | TRBV6-1 | ASSQYGTEAF
NA | TRBJ2-1 | TRBV19 | ASRTSGGVNEQF
few | TRBJ1-3 | TRBV7-6 | ASSARRQGANTIY
once | TRBJ1-1 | TRBV15 | ATSSPGQADREAF
NA | TRBJ2-7 | TRBV25-1 | ASSEEPRGPREQY
NA | TRBJ1-2 | TRBV4-3 | ASSPSRSWTADGYT
NA | TRBJ2-5 | TRBV4-1 | ASSRQTRDRDGETQY
NA | TRBJ2-1 | TRBV7-3 | ASSLSPIREAYNEQF
NA | TRBJ2-1 | TRBV7-2 | AIATPVRSGGYNEQF
NA | TRBJ1-4 | TRBV6-5 | ASSYASGYNEKLF
few | TRBJ2-5 | TRBV5-8 | ASSYGRQGKTQY
NA | TRBJ2-1 | TRBV7-2 | ASSLGQGPYNEQF
NA | TRBJ2-7 | TRBV13 | ASSLGSWDRGYEQY
NA | TRBJ1-4 | TRBV2 | ASSTGVNEKLF
NA | TRBJ2-7 | TRBV14 | ASSQKLGRGPYEQY
NA | TRBJ1-2 | TRBV2 | ASSPTGLYGYT
NA | TRBJ2-1 | TRBV7-9 | ASSLDRGSYNEQF
few | TRBJ1-6 | TRBV7-9 | ASSNSRREWNSPLH
NA | TRBJ1-5 | TRBV18 | ASSPQREDSNQPQH
NA | TRBJ1-1 | TRBV6-5 | ASSYDSTDPEAF
NA | TRBJ1-2 | TRBV5-8 | ASSRDFYGYT
NA | TRBJ1-1 | TRBV5-1 | ASSLGAQGFNTEAF
NA | TRBJ1-2 | TRBV19 | ASSIEGGTVYGYT
NA | TRBJ2-1 | TRBV7-9 | ASSPGTISYNEQF
NA | TRBJ2-1 | TRBV19 | ASSHRVDEQF
NA | TRBJ2-1 | TRBV10-3 | AISGTGAYNEQF
NA | TRBJ2-7 | TRBV5-1 | ASSSPGQPYEQY
NA | TRBJ2-7 | TRBV29-1 | SVGETGGYEQY
NA | TRBJ2-3 | TRBV15 | ATRSGLLTDTQY
NA | TRBJ2-2 | TRBV6-5 | ASSHRGGELF
NA | TRBJ1-1 | TRBV7-9 | ASSQGVGLEAF
NA | TRBJ2-3 | TRBV9 | ASSVGTSGTDTQY
NA | TRBJ1-2 | TRBV9 | ASRGRGQGGYGYT
NA | TRBJ2-7 | TRBV7-9 | ASSRDSSYEQY
NA | TRBJ2-1 | TRBV12-2 | ASRLRSGTYNEQF
NA | TRBJ1-2 | TRBV19 | ASSIAAGALYGYT
once | TRBJ2-5 | TRBV5-4 | ASSLGAGTGIETQY
once | TRBJ1-5 | TRBV7-9 | ASSLAGARNTAQH
NA | TRBJ2-7 | TRBV5-4 | ASSRQGSYEQY
NA | TRBJ2-1 | TRBV6-5 | ASSYSRKHLYNEQF
NA | TRBJ2-7 | TRBV30 | AWSVGTGRYEQY
NA | TRBJ2-3 | TRBV9 | ASSVASGATDTQY
NA | TRBJ2-3 | TRBV6-4 | ASSDQAGSRTDTQY
NA | TRBJ1-5 | TRBV2 | ASKGQVNQPQH
NA | TRBJ2-2 | TRBV5-1 | ASSLAARGPTGELF
NA | TRBJ2-7 | TRBV5-1 | ASSGGQAYEQY
few | TRBJ1-4 | TRBV15 | ATSSTGNGINEKLF
NA | TRBJ2-1 | TRBV6-5 | ASSLTGESGNEQF
NA | TRBJ2-1 | TRBV14 | ASSRRLVPSYNEQF